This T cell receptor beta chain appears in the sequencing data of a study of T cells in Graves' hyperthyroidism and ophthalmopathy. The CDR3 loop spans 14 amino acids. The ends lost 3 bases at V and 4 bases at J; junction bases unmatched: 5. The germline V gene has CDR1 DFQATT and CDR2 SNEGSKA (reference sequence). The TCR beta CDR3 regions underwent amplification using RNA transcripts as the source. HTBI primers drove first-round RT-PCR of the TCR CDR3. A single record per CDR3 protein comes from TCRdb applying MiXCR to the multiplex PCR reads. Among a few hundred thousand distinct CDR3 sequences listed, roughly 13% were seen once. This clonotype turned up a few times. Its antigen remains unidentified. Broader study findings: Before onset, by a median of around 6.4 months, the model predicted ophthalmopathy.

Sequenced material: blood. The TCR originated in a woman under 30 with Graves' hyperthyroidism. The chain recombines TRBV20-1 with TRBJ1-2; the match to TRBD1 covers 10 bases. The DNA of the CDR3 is TGCAGTGCTAGGGCCCGGACAGGGGGCTATGGCTACACCTTC. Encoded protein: CSARARTGGYGYTF.